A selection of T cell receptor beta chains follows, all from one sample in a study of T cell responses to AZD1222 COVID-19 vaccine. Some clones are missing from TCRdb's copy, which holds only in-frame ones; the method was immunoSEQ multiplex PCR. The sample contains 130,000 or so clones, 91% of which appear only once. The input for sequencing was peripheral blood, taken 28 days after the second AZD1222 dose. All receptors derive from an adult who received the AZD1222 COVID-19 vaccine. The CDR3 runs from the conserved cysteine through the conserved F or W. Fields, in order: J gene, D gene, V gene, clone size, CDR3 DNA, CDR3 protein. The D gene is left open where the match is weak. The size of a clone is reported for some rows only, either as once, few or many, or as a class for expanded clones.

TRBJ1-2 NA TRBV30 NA TGTGCCTGGAGTTCCGGGTCTGGCTACACCTTC CAWSSGSGYTF
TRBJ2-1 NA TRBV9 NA TGTGCCAGCAGCGGAGACCCTGCTTCCGAGCAGTTCTTC CASSGDPASEQFF
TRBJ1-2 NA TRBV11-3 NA TGTGCCAGCAGCCCTGTTGGAGGGCGCTATGGCTACACCTTC CASSPVGGRYGYTF
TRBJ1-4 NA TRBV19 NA TGTGCCAGTAGTGGGCAGGCGGGGGAAAAACTGTTTTTT CASSGQAGEKLFF
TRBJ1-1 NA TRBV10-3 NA TGTGCCATCAGTGAGTCAGTCTCAGGGTCTGGGGAAGCTTTCTTT CAISESVSGSGEAFF
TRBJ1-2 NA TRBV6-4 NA TGTGCCAGCAGTGACGCAGCAGGGGACGCCTATGGCTACACCTTC CASSDAAGDAYGYTF
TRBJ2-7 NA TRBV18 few TGTGCCAGCTCACCAACGGGTAGCTACGAGCAGTACTTC CASSPTGSYEQYF
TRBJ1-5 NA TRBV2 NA TGTGCCAGCCGCGACCGGTGGCAAAGCAATCAGCCCCAGCATTTT CASRDRWQSNQPQHF
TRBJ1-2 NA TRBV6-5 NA TGTGCCAGCAGTTGGCTTGACTATGGCTACACCTTC CASSWLDYGYTF
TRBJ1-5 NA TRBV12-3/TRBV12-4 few TGTGCCAGCAGTTTAGGACGAGATCAGCCCCAGCATTTT CASSLGRDQPQHF